A selection of T cell receptor beta chains follows, all from one sample in a study of beta chain features in type 1 diabetes. Method: immunoSEQ multiplex PCR; TCRdb's copy keeps in-frame clones and lacks some. The sample has around 280,000 clones, under 8.5% seen once; the top ten hold 1%. The source material was central memory CD4+ T cells from blood. The receptors derive from a woman aged 18-29 years in good health. Both conserved end residues are part of each CDR3. A D gene is named only where the DNA matches it firmly. Some rows mark clone size as missing; the rest say once, few, many or name a class of expanded clone.

TRBV7-2,TRBJ2-1,15,-,-,CASSLQLGQYNEQFF,TGTGCCAGCAGCTTACAGTTGGGCCAGTACAATGAGCAGTTCTTC
TRBV6-1,TRBJ2-7,15,-,-,CASREDRRASYEQYF,TGTGCCAGCAGAGAGGACCGAAGGGCATCCTACGAGCAGTACTTC
TRBV7-9,TRBJ2-5,14,few,TRBD1,CASRWTGGTETQYF,TGTGCCAGCAGGTGGACAGGGGGTACGGAGACCCAGTACTTC
TRBV7-8,TRBJ2-2,17,-,TRBD2,CASSLTSGRPWTGELFF,TGTGCCAGCAGCTTAACTAGCGGGAGGCCATGGACCGGGGAGCTGTTTTTT
TRBV27,TRBJ1-1,14,-,-,CASYPGRGNTEAFF,TGTGCCAGTTATCCGGGGAGGGGGAACACTGAAGCTTTCTTT
TRBV6-5,TRBJ2-7,14,few,TRBD2,CASGEREAHREQYF,TGTGCCAGCGGGGAGCGGGAGGCCCACAGGGAGCAGTACTTC
TRBV7-2,TRBJ1-5,16,few,TRBD1,CASSLVGTGDNQPQHF,TGTGCCAGCAGCTTAGTTGGGACAGGCGACAATCAGCCCCAGCATTTT
TRBV18,TRBJ2-2,14,-,-,CASSPPPGKGELFF,TGTGCCAGCTCACCACCGCCAGGGAAAGGGGAGCTGTTTTTT
TRBV7-9,TRBJ2-5,17,few,-,CASSLGVQRGLQETQYF,TGTGCCAGCAGCTTAGGGGTCCAACGGGGGTTGCAAGAGACCCAGTACTTC
TRBV2,TRBJ2-1,13,-,-,CASALYVVNEQFF,TGTGCCAGCGCCCTCTATGTTGTCAATGAGCAGTTCTTC
TRBV9,TRBJ1-1,14,many,-,CASSVQAGETEAFF,TGTGCCAGCAGCGTTCAGGCTGGAGAAACTGAAGCTTTCTTT
TRBV4-2,TRBJ1-5,17,-,-,CASSHPTTGLPDQPQHF,TGTGCCAGCAGCCACCCCACGACCGGTCTCCCTGATCAGCCCCAGCATTTT
TRBV4-1,TRBJ1-6,16,few,-,CASSPSRAWGNSPLHF,TGCGCCAGCAGCCCCAGTAGGGCCTGGGGTAATTCACCCCTCCACTTT
TRBV27,TRBJ1-4,18,many,TRBD1,CASSLYFPRQGANEKLFF,TGTGCCAGCAGTTTATATTTCCCCCGACAGGGGGCGAATGAAAAACTGTTTTTT
TRBV18,TRBJ2-3,14,few,-,CASSPLGGTDTQYF,TGTGCCAGCTCACCACTAGGGGGAACAGATACGCAGTATTTT
TRBV9,TRBJ2-5,16,many,TRBD2,CASSFGTSGGGETQYF,TGTGCCAGCAGCTTCGGGACTAGCGGGGGAGGTGAGACCCAGTACTTC
TRBV7-2,TRBJ2-1,13,-,TRBD1,CASSSSGGNEQFF,TGTGCCAGCAGCTCTTCAGGGGGCAATGAGCAGTTCTTC
TRBV7-8,TRBJ1-6,13,few,-,CASSLGAPSPLHF,TGTGCCAGCAGCTTAGGGGCCCCTTCACCCCTCCACTTT
TRBV7-8,TRBJ1-4,17,-,-,CASSLRAGLNTNEKLFF,TGTGCCAGCAGCTTACGTGCAGGGCTTAATACTAATGAAAAACTGTTTTTT
TRBV19,TRBJ1-1,16,-,-,CASSSRKGTPNTEAFF,TGTGCCAGTAGTTCTCGAAAAGGGACACCGAACACTGAAGCTTTCTTT
TRBV2,TRBJ2-5,14,-,-,CASSGPPRGATQYF,TGTGCCAGCAGTGGCCCCCCAAGAGGGGCTACCCAGTACTTC
TRBV7-9,TRBJ1-4,13,many,-,CASSRTDNEKLFF,TGTGCCAGCAGCCGGACCGACAATGAAAAACTGTTTTTT
TRBV15,TRBJ1-2,13,few,-,CATSLPGRDGYTF,TGTGCCACCAGCCTGCCCGGAAGGGATGGCTACACCTTC
TRBV6-5,TRBJ2-3,15,-,-,CVSSRTYSSTDTQYF,TGTGTCTCTTCCCGGACTTACTCTAGCACAGATACGCAGTATTTT
TRBV18,TRBJ1-5,14,-,-,CASSRQGSDQPQHF,TGTGCCAGCTCACGGCAGGGTAGTGATCAGCCCCAGCATTTT
TRBV2,TRBJ1-2,13,few,-,CASSAVNYYGYTF,TGTGCCAGCAGTGCAGTTAATTACTATGGCTACACCTTC
TRBV7-2,TRBJ2-1,16,-,-,CASSLVDSPHANEQFF,TGTGCCAGCAGCTTGGTGGACTCCCCCCACGCCAATGAGCAGTTCTTC
TRBV29-1,TRBJ2-1,14,-,-,CSVDLPVSYNEQFF,TGCAGCGTCGACCTCCCCGTTTCCTACAATGAGCAGTTCTTC
TRBV4-1,TRBJ1-2,15,-,TRBD1,CASSQRTGESYGYTF,TGCGCCAGCAGCCAACGGACAGGGGAAAGCTATGGCTACACCTTC
TRBV29-1,TRBJ1-2,14,-,TRBD1,CSGGQGTGGSGYTF,TGCAGCGGCGGACAGGGCACTGGGGGAAGTGGCTACACCTTC
TRBV30,TRBJ1-2,11,few,-,CAKELAGGYTF,TGTGCCAAGGAGCTGGCGGGAGGCTACACCTTC
TRBV6-5,TRBJ1-5,13,-,-,CASSYDPHQPQHF,TGTGCCAGCAGTTACGACCCTCATCAGCCCCAGCATTTT
TRBV10-2,TRBJ1-5,13,few,TRBD1,CASSLTGDQPQHF,TGCGCCAGCAGTCTTACAGGGGACCAGCCCCAGCATTTT
TRBV4-3,TRBJ2-3,15,few,-,CASSFSGEGPDTQYF,TGCGCCAGCAGCTTCAGCGGTGAGGGTCCAGATACGCAGTATTTT
TRBV6-1,TRBJ2-2,11,few,-,CAIPPGGELFF,TGTGCCATACCCCCGGGCGGGGAGCTGTTTTTT
TRBV6-6,TRBJ1-1,13,few,-,CASSDGTGTEAFF,TGTGCCAGCAGTGACGGGACGGGCACTGAAGCTTTCTTT
TRBV5-6,TRBJ2-7,14,-,TRBD1,CASSFDRGTYEQYF,TGTGCCAGCAGCTTTGACAGGGGGACCTACGAGCAGTACTTC
TRBV4-2,TRBJ2-2,14,few,-,CASSGQTNTGELFF,TGTGCCAGCAGCGGACAAACGAACACCGGGGAGCTGTTTTTT
TRBV18,TRBJ2-1,14,few,-,CASSQSADGNEQFF,TGTGCCAGCTCACAATCGGCGGACGGCAATGAGCAGTTCTTC
TRBV6-1,TRBJ2-3,13,-,-,CASGSVGTDTQYF,TGTGCCAGCGGGTCGGTTGGCACAGATACGCAGTATTTT
TRBV4-2,TRBJ2-7,16,-,TRBD2,CASSQDSGMEDYEQYF,TGTGCCAGCAGCCAAGATAGCGGGATGGAGGATTACGAGCAGTACTTC
TRBV18,TRBJ1-1,16,-,-,CASSPGAGRMNTEAFF,TGTGCCAGCTCACCCGGGGCAGGGAGGATGAACACTGAAGCTTTCTTT
TRBV5-1,TRBJ2-3,16,few,TRBD2,CASRVFAGGATDTQYF,TGCGCCAGCAGAGTATTTGCGGGGGGCGCAACAGATACGCAGTATTTT